This T cell receptor beta chain was captured by sequencing in a study of blood T cell repertoires in COVID-19. Study-level background: Some COVID-19 samples were acute and others convalescent; all came from the United States, Italy and Spain. T cells, B-cell-depleted T cells, or PBMCs supplied cDNA or gDNA.

Original methodology: The assay estimated nucleated cells by amplifying reference gene primers. Only in-frame clones appear in the TCRdb table, and some are missing; sequencing was by immunoSEQ multiplex PCR. D and trimming come from the DNA, and the V and J calls and clone size come from that table. The data show 150,000 to 200,000 clones, around nine tenths seen once. The germline gives CDR1 SGHNT, CDR2 YENEEA. V shed 5 bases and J shed 1 base, with 5 bases lying between them. This CDR3 is built from 12 residues. The source of this sequence is a man aged 40-55 years with active or convalescent COVID-19. This sequence joins TRBV11-3 and TRBJ1-1; D is unresolved. Specimen: peripheral blood. The CDR3 coding sequence is TGTGCCAGCAGCATCAGGAACACTGAAGCTTTCTTT. This sequence encodes CASSIRNTEAFF.